Listed below are T cell receptor beta chains from one sample, sequenced in a study of chemoradiotherapy in HPV16-positive cancers. TCRdb keeps only in-frame clones here, not all; method: immunoSEQ multiplex PCR. The sample yields several thousand clones, approximately 74% seen once. The sequenced sample was tumor tissue, obtained from a patient who underwent chemoradiotherapy. These receptors were obtained from a human donor with HPV-associated anogenital cancer. The CDR3 runs from the conserved cysteine through the conserved F or W. The D gene is left open where the match is weak. Clone sizes are given selectively: once, few, many, or a class where the clone is expanded.

>-|-|TRBV6-1|TRBJ2-7
TGTGCCAGCAGTGAATCCTACACCTACGAGCAGTACTTC
CASSESYTYEQYF
>-|-|TRBV19|TRBJ1-5
TGTGCCAGTACCCCTCTAGGAGGCAGGGGTCTACGTCAGCCCCAGCATTTT
CASTPLGGRGLRQPQHF
>-|few|TRBV5-1|TRBJ1-6
TGCGCCAGCAACCCCGGGACCTCTAATTCACCCCTCCACTTT
CASNPGTSNSPLHF
>-|-|TRBV18|TRBJ2-3
TGTGCCAGCTCACCACTTTCGTCGGGGGCAGATACGCAGTATTTT
CASSPLSSGADTQYF
>-|-|TRBV7-9|TRBJ1-5
TGTGCCAGCAGCTCTCGAGGGGCGAGTCAGCCCCAGCATTTT
CASSSRGASQPQHF
>TRBD1|-|TRBV2|TRBJ1-6
TGTGCCAGCAGTCGATGGACAGGGGGCTATAATTCACCCCTCCACTTT
CASSRWTGGYNSPLHF
>-|few|TRBV21-1|TRBJ2-7
TGTGCCAGCAGCAAAGCCCAGGACTACGAGCAGTACTTC
CASSKAQDYEQYF
>-|-|TRBV6-6|TRBJ2-3
TGTGCCAGCAGTTACTGGGGGTTAGCTACGCAGTATTTT
CASSYWGLATQYF
>TRBD2|-|TRBV5-5|TRBJ2-3
TGTGCCAGCAGCTTGGATGGACTAGCGGGGCGCTCAGATACGCAGTATTTT
CASSLDGLAGRSDTQYF
>-|-|TRBV6-5|TRBJ2-7
TGTGCCAGCAGGGCCCCCTTTGAGGGGGGCGAGCAGTACTTC
CASRAPFEGGEQYF
>-|-|TRBV7-2|TRBJ1-2
TGTGCCAGCAGCCCTACACCGACCGGAGGCTATGGCTACACCTTC
CASSPTPTGGYGYTF
>-|-|TRBV4-1|TRBJ1-2
TGCGCCAGCAGCCAAGGGGGAGGGTATGGCTACACCTTC
CASSQGGGYGYTF
>TRBD1|-|TRBV19|TRBJ1-6
TGTGCCAGTAGTATAGTGGGGACAGGCGGATCACCCCTCCACTTT
CASSIVGTGGSPLHF
>-|-|TRBV9|TRBJ1-1
TGTGCCAGCAGCCTTAGGAGGGAGGGAAAGGGAGCTTTCTTT
CASSLRREGKGAFF
>-|-|TRBV6-1|TRBJ1-5
TGTGCCAGCAGGATCAGCCAGCCCCAGCATTTT
CASRISQPQHF